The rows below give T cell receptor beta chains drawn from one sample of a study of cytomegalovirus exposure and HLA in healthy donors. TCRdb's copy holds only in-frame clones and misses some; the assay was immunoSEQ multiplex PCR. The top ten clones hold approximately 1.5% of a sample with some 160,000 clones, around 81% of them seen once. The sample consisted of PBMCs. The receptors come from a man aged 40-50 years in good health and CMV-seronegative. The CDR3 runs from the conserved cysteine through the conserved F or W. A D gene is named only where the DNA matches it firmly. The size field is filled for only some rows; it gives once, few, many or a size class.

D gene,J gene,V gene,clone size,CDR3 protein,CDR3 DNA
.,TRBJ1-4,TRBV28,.,CASSPQASVQELFF,TGTGCCAGCAGTCCCCAGGCCTCAGTCCAGGAACTGTTTTTT
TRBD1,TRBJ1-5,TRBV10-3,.,CAISGADRGQGGQPQHF,TGTGCCATCAGTGGGGCTGATAGGGGACAGGGAGGTCAGCCCCAGCATTTT
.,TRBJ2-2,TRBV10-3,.,CAISEGQYTGELFF,TGTGCCATCAGTGAGGGTCAGTACACCGGGGAGCTGTTTTTT
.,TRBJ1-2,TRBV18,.,CASSPPRGSNYGYTF,TGTGCCAGCTCACCACCAAGGGGCTCTAACTATGGCTACACCTTC
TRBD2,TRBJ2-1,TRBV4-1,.,CASSQEGLAIYNEQFF,TGCGCCAGCAGCCAAGAGGGACTAGCGATCTACAATGAGCAGTTCTTC
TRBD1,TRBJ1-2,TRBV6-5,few,CASSYGQGGYTF,TGTGCCAGCAGTTATGGACAGGGAGGCTACACCTTC
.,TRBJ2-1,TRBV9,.,CASSVDTYNEQFF,TGTGCCAGCAGCGTAGACACCTACAATGAGCAGTTCTTC
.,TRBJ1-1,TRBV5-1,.,CASSLGRGMNTEAFF,TGCGCCAGCAGCTTGGGGAGGGGTATGAACACTGAAGCTTTCTTT
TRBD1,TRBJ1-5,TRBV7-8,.,CASRGDRGNQPQHF,TGTGCCAGCAGGGGGGACAGGGGTAACCAGCCCCAGCATTTT
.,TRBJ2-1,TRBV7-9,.,CASSHSSIAAGNYNEQFF,TGTGCCAGCAGCCATTCGTCGATAGCGGCTGGTAACTACAATGAGCAGTTCTTC
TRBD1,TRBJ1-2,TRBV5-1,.,CASSLDRDRVYGYTF,TGCGCCAGCAGCTTGGACCGGGACAGGGTATATGGCTACACCTTC
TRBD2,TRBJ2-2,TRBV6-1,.,CASSDFREGNTGELFF,TGTGCCAGCAGTGATTTCCGGGAGGGGAACACCGGGGAGCTGTTTTTT
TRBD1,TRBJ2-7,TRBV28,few,CASSFDRGLSEQYF,TGTGCCAGCAGTTTTGACAGGGGACTGAGCGAGCAGTACTTC
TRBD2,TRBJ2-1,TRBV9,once,CASSNSGLAAYNEQFF,TGTGCCAGCAGTAACTCAGGACTAGCGGCATACAATGAGCAGTTCTTC
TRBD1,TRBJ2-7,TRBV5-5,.,CASSHMAGTGWYEQYF,TGTGCCAGCAGTCATATGGCCGGGACAGGGTGGTACGAGCAGTACTTC
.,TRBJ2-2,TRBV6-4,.,CASKSSVSHDTGELFF,TGTGCCAGCAAGTCGTCCGTAAGCCATGACACCGGGGAGCTGTTTTTT
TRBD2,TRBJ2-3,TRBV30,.,CAWNLAGATDTQYF,TGTGCCTGGAATCTGGCGGGAGCTACAGATACGCAGTATTTT
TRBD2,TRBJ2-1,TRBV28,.,CASRGSSGAAHEQFF,TGTGCCAGCAGGGGCTCTAGCGGGGCTGCCCATGAGCAGTTCTTC
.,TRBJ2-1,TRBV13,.,CASSFYRDFYNEQFF,TGTGCCAGCAGCTTTTACAGGGATTTCTACAATGAGCAGTTCTTC
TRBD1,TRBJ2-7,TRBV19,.,CASSAGQGRLYEQYF,TGTGCCAGTAGTGCAGGACAGGGGCGGTTGTACGAGCAGTACTTC
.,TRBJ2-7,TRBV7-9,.,CSSSLGVGRGPYEQYF,TGTTCCAGCAGCTTAGGAGTAGGGCGGGGCCCCTACGAGCAGTACTTC
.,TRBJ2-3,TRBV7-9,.,CASSLDYTSSTDTQYF,TGTGCCAGCAGCTTGGACTACACCTCTAGCACAGATACGCAGTATTTT
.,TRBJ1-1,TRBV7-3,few,CASSLGGKTEAFF,TGTGCCAGCAGCTTAGGAGGGAAAACTGAAGCTTTCTTT
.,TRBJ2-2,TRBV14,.,CASSPGTPWELFF,TGTGCCAGCAGCCCCGGGACACCGTGGGAGCTGTTTTTT
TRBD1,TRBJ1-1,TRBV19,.,CASTQPTGPGTEAFF,TGTGCCAGTACTCAACCGACAGGGCCGGGCACTGAAGCTTTCTTT
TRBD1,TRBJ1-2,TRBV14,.,CASSQGTGANYGYTF,TGTGCCAGCAGCCAAGGGACAGGAGCTAACTATGGCTACACCTTC
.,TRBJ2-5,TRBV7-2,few,CASNSRRGQETQYF,TGTGCCAGCAACTCTAGGAGGGGCCAAGAGACCCAGTACTTC
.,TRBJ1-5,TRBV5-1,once,CASSPDSGNQPQHF,TGCGCCAGCAGCCCGGACAGCGGCAATCAGCCCCAGCATTTT
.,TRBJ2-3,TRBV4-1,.,CASSLQIGITDTQYF,TGCGCCAGCAGCCTCCAGATCGGGATCACAGATACGCAGTATTTT
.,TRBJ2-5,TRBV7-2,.,CASSLAPLRRGETQYF,TGTGCCAGCAGCTTAGCGCCTTTGCGGCGCGGAGAGACCCAGTACTTC
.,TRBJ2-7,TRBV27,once,CASRTIHALSEQYF,TGTGCCAGCAGGACTATCCACGCCTTAAGTGAGCAGTACTTC
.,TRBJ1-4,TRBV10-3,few,CAISDNKPGEKLFF,TGTGCCATCAGTGACAATAAGCCGGGTGAAAAACTGTTTTTT
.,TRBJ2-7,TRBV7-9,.,CSSSLSGHEQYF,TGTTCCAGCAGCTTATCTGGGCACGAGCAGTACTTC
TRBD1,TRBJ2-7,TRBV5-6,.,CASTGGGQGIYEQYF,TGTGCCAGCACCGGGGGGGGACAGGGGATCTACGAGCAGTACTTC
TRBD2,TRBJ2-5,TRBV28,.,CASRTGTSGRRSGTQYF,TGTGCCAGCAGGACCGGGACTAGCGGGAGGAGGTCAGGGACCCAGTACTTC
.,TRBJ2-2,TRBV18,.,CASSPNTPRNTGELFF,TGTGCCAGCTCACCAAACACACCCAGGAACACCGGGGAGCTGTTTTTT
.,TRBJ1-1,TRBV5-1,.,CASSFFDRQDTEAFF,TGCGCCAGCAGCTTCTTTGATAGACAAGACACTGAAGCTTTCTTT
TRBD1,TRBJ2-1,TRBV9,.,CASGRQGRDNEQFF,TGTGCCAGCGGCCGACAGGGACGTGACAATGAGCAGTTCTTC
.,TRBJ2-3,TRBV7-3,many,CASSPPGRDTQYF,TGTGCCAGCAGCCCCCCCGGTCGGGATACGCAGTATTTT
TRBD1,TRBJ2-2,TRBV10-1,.,CASSEPGQGGTGELFF,TGCGCCAGCAGTGAGCCCGGACAGGGAGGCACCGGGGAGCTGTTTTTT
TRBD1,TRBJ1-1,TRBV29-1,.,CSVTRDRATEAFF,TGCAGCGTTACACGGGACAGGGCAACTGAAGCTTTCTTT
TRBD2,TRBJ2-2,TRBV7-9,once,CASSLGKLAGDLRAGELFF,TGTGCCAGCAGCTTGGGGAAGCTAGCGGGAGACCTCCGAGCCGGGGAGCTGTTTTTT